The 15 T cell receptor beta chains below come from one sample, sequenced in a study of cytomegalovirus exposure and HLA in healthy donors. Clones were sequenced by immunoSEQ multiplex PCR, and TCRdb holds only the in-frame ones, with some missing. The sample carries 110,000 or so clones, roughly nine tenths recorded once. Sequencing was done on a sample of PBMCs. These receptor sequences come from a man younger than 35 in good health and CMV-seropositive.

This chain's CDR3 is CARQGLGYGYTF. DNA of the CDR3: TGTGCCAGACAGGGCTTAGGCTATGGCTACACCTTC. The V call is TRBV2, the J call TRBJ1-2, with D perhaps matching TRBD1 (6 bases). Trimming took 9 bases from V and 4 from J, leaving 12 bases between them. From germline, CDR1 is SNHLY and CDR2 FYNNEI. The CDR3 consists of 12 residues.

This clone has a single count. The chain employs TRBV23-1 and TRBJ2-1; no definite D call. TRBV23-1 is assigned to the ORF class and has an uncertain function. The CDR3 contains 16 residues. With 0 bases removed from V and 0 bases from J, the gap between germline ends came to 9 bases. CDR3: CASSQSGDFSYNEQFF. In DNA form, the CDR3 reads TGCGCCAGCAGTCAATCCGGCGACTTCTCCTACAATGAGCAGTTCTTC.

The gene calls are TRBV2 and TRBJ2-1, with TRBD1 identical over 9 bases. Trimming removed 6 bases from V and 6 bases from J; junction bases left unmatched: 9. Germline V lookup: CDR1 SNHLY, CDR2 FYNNEI. CDR3 length: 15 residues. DNA for the CDR3: TGTGCCAGCAGAGCCGACAGGGGGTCAGTCAATGAGCAGTTCTTC. Its protein product is CASRADRGSVNEQFF.

The chain recombines TRBV19 with TRBJ2-1; 8 nucleotides match TRBD1. V trimming: 4 bases; J trimming: 8 bases; junction bases outside the gene matches: 4. Germline CDR1 is LNHDA and CDR2 is SQIVND (reference sequence). The CDR3 runs to 13 residues. The CDR3 here is CASSSDRGYEQFF. The CDR3 bases are TGTGCCAGTAGTAGTGACAGGGGTTATGAGCAGTTCTTC.

This chain links TRBV5-6 with TRBJ2-7, with 9 bases fitting TRBD2. Germline V gene sequence: CDR1 SGHDT, CDR2 YYEEEE. CDR3 length equals 14 residues. V was pared by 4 bases and J by 3 bases, with 5 bases of the junction left unmatched. CDR3 residues: CASSQSSGDYEQYF. Written as DNA, the CDR3 is TGTGCCAGCAGCCAATCTAGCGGGGACTACGAGCAGTACTTC. Based on the CDR3 plus reference TRBV5-6 and TRBJ2-7, the full variable domain is DAGVTQSPTHLIKTRGQQVTLRCSPKSGHDTVSWYQQALGQGPQFIFQYYEEEERQRGNFPDRFSGHQFPNYSSELNVNALLLGDSALYLCASSQSSGDYEQYFGPGTRLTVT.

This rearrangement joins TRBV7-2 to TRBJ2-3; a possible D gene is TRBD2 (5 bases). CDR3 length: 14 amino acids. V was clipped by 5 bases and J by 2 bases, with 11 bases between them. Looked up from germline, CDR1 is SGHTA and CDR2 is FQGNSA. CDR3 in DNA: TGTGCCAGCAGCCCCCCCGGGAACACAGATACGCAGTATTTT. Protein: CASSPPGNTDTQYF.

This sequence joins TRBV5-6 and TRBJ1-2; no clear D gene. This CDR3 spans 16 amino acids. The germline V gene encodes CDR1 SGHDT and CDR2 YYEEEE. Trimming left V 2 bases short and J 0 bases short, with 14 bases between. The CDR3 is CASSFGSGAANYGYTF. Written as DNA, the CDR3 is TGTGCCAGCAGCTTCGGATCGGGAGCAGCTAACTATGGCTACACCTTC.

This chain connects TRBV4-1 to TRBJ1-2; D gene uncertain. V was trimmed by 1 base and J by 1 base, leaving 10 bases between them. CDR1 and CDR2 from the germline V gene are MGHRA and YSYEKL. The CDR3 consists of 15 residues. The CDR3: CASSQVAVLNYGYTF. CDR3 in DNA: TGCGCCAGCAGCCAAGTAGCGGTTCTTAACTATGGCTACACCTTC.

The chain recombines TRBV6-4 with TRBJ2-3; TRBD2 matches at 8 bases. J lost 3 bases, V lost 8 bases, and 7 bases had no gene match. CDR1 and CDR2 (germline): MRHNA, SNTAGT. The CDR3 consists of 14 residues. CDR3: CASSRGGPTDTQYF. The CDR3 DNA follows: TGTGCCAGCTCCCGGGGGGGGCCTACAGATACGCAGTATTTT.

The rearrangement joins TRBV19 to TRBJ2-1, with TRBD2 matching over 8 bases. Germline CDR1 and CDR2: LNHDA and SQIVND (reference sequence). This CDR3 is built from 14 residues. Unmatched junction bases numbered 6, after V lost 9 bases and J lost 2 bases. The chain's CDR3 is CASRRGGAYNEQFF. The CDR3 DNA reads TGTGCCAGCCGTCGGGGGGGTGCCTACAATGAGCAGTTCTTC.

This chain uses TRBV2 with TRBJ2-1, with 9 bases that match TRBD2. The V and J ends lost 1 base and 6 bases, in that order; junction bases with no gene match: 7. Germline CDR1 reads SNHLY; CDR2 reads FYNNEI. This CDR3 region has 16 residues. The CDR3 reads CASSEERLAVFNEQFF. In DNA form, the CDR3 reads TGTGCCAGCAGTGAAGAAAGACTAGCGGTATTCAATGAGCAGTTCTTC.

This clone was counted a single time. This chain links TRBV4-3 with TRBJ2-4; tentative D call: TRBD2 (6 bases). Germline V gives CDR1 LGHNA, CDR2 YSLEER. Trimming took 1 base from V and 3 from J, leaving 13 bases between them. This CDR3 spans 16 amino acids. CDR3 DNA sequence: TGCGCCAGCAGCCAAGGGCGGGGAAATAGCAAAAACATTCAGTACTTC. Residues: CASSQGRGNSKNIQYF.

The chain is built from TRBV18 and TRBJ2-5; D remains ambiguous. This CDR3 spans 11 amino acids. The germline CDR1 and CDR2 sequences are KGHSH and LQKENI. Between the trimmed V and J ends, which lost 3 bases and 5 bases, there was a span of 4 bases. The CDR3 loop reads CASSPQETQYF. The CDR3 DNA reads TGTGCCAGCTCACCCCAGGAGACCCAGTACTTC.

This clone showed up just once. For the CDR3, the DNA is TGTGCCAGCAGTTTCGGGATAGGTCAGCCCCAGCATTTT. Protein: CASSFGIGQPQHF. The chain combines TRBV27 with TRBJ1-5; D not certain. From germline, CDR1 is MNHEY and CDR2 SMNVEV (reference sequence). This CDR3 has 13 residues. Between the trimmed V and J ends, which lost 3 bases and 6 bases, there was a span of 9 bases.

V gene TRBV4-1 combines with J gene TRBJ2-1; TRBD2 aligns across 10 bases. CDR3 length: 16 residues. V dropped 2 bases and J dropped 4; count of bases not matched to a gene: 5. Per germline, CDR1 MGHRA and CDR2 YSYEKL. The CDR3 DNA sequence: TGCGCCAGCAGCCAAACCGCTAGCGGGGGTTACAATGAGCAGTTCTTC. It translates to CASSQTASGGYNEQFF.